These 20 T cell receptor beta chains share one sample of origin, sequenced in a study of blood T cell repertoires in COVID-19. Assay: immunoSEQ multiplex PCR; the TCRdb copy retains only in-frame clones and omits some. The data contain about 310,000 clones, about nine tenths of them singletons. The sequencing input was PBMCs or T cells enriched from blood (not recorded which). These receptors originate from a woman in her 40s who had recovered from COVID-19.

This clone was seen a few times. V gene TRBV5-1 combines with J gene TRBJ1-2; TRBD1 agrees at 10 bases. The J segment lost 6 bases and the V segment lost 2 bases, leaving 7 bases of the junction unmatched. The CDR3 covers 15 residues. CDR1 is SGHRS, CDR2 YFSETQ, per germline. DNA for the CDR3: TGCGCCAGCAGCTTTCTGTCCGGACAGGGGGATGGCTACACCTTC. It is translated as CASSFLSGQGDGYTF. The variable domain in full, with the rest retrieved from reference TRBV5-1 and TRBJ1-2, is KAGVTQTPRYLIKTRGQQVTLSCSPISGHRSVSWYQQTPGQGLQFLFEYFSETQRNKGNFPGRFSGRQFSNSRSEMNVSTLELGDSALYLCASSFLSGQGDGYTFGSGTRLTVV.

This chain connects TRBV7-2 to TRBJ2-1; D is undetermined. The CDR3 has 15 residues. Looked up from germline, CDR1 is SGHTA and CDR2 is FQGNSA. The V and J ends lost 1 base and 3 bases respectively, with 10 bases between them. CDR3 protein: CASSLDLELYNEQFF. CDR3 coding DNA: TGTGCCAGCAGCTTAGACCTCGAGCTCTACAATGAGCAGTTCTTC.

The chain is built from TRBV7-9 and TRBJ2-1, with D possibly TRBD2 on 6 matching bases. The CDR3 sequence is 14 residues long. Germline CDR1 is SEHNR and CDR2 is FQNEAQ (reference sequence). V lost 4 bases to trimming and J lost 9 bases, with 16 bases between them. CDR3 DNA: TGTGCCAGCAGCTATCTGAATAGCGGAGTTGAGCAGTTCTTC. It specifies CASSYLNSGVEQFF.

CDR3 sequence: CASTPPGQGWTEAFF. CDR3 in DNA: TGTGCCAGCACCCCCCCGGGACAGGGGTGGACTGAAGCTTTCTTT. The chain joins TRBV28 to TRBJ1-1; TRBD1 aligns across 10 bases. V was clipped by 7 bases and J by 5 bases; unmatched bases: 10. The CDR3 is made up of 15 amino acids. Germline-derived CDR1 and CDR2 are MDHEN and SYDVKM.

The chain has TRBV5-1 and TRBJ2-1; 9 nucleotides match TRBD1. J gave up 6 bases and V 3 bases, and 4 bases lay outside the gene matches. There are 14 residues in the CDR3. The germline CDR1 and CDR2 sequences are SGHRS and YFSETQ. The CDR3 region is CASSSGQGFNEQFF. Here the CDR3 DNA reads TGCGCCAGCAGCTCGGGACAGGGTTTCAATGAGCAGTTCTTC.

The chain links TRBV28 to TRBJ2-7; 7 nucleotides align to TRBD1. In germline, CDR1 is MDHEN, CDR2 SYDVKM. The CDR3 is 14 residues long. Germline trimming cut 7 bases from V and 3 bases from J; bases unmatched to any gene: 9. The CDR3 sequence: CASTLPGGIYEQYF. The CDR3 region has the DNA TGTGCCAGCACCTTACCAGGGGGTATCTACGAGCAGTACTTC.

V and J are TRBV4-3 and TRBJ1-6, with D possibly being TRBD1 (6 bases). CDR3 size: 14 residues. Trimming took off 3 bases at V and 10 bases at J, with 13 bases between the two ends. CDR1 and CDR2 from the germline V gene are LGHNA and YSLEER. The CDR3 sequence is CASSQGSGGSPLHF. The CDR3 region has the DNA TGCGCCAGCAGCCAGGGTTCGGGGGGCTCACCCCTCCACTTT.

V is TRBV9 and J is TRBJ2-1; TRBD2 aligns across 7 bases. Unmatched junction bases numbered 5, after V lost 4 bases and J lost 4 bases. CDR3 length: 14 amino acids. From germline, CDR1 is SGDLS and CDR2 YYNGEE. The CDR3 coding sequence is TGTGCCAGCAGCCCGGGACTAACGTACAATGAGCAGTTCTTC. It codes for CASSPGLTYNEQFF.

This chain uses TRBV19 with TRBJ2-5; TRBD2 aligns across 11 bases. The CDR3 contains 14 residues. CDR1 is LNHDA and CDR2 is SQIVND in the germline V gene (reference sequence). Germline trimming cut 5 bases from V and 5 bases from J; bases unmatched to any gene: 4. CDR3 sequence: CASSPGLAGETQYF. In nucleotides, the CDR3 is TGTGCCAGTAGTCCAGGACTAGCGGGCGAGACCCAGTACTTC. Complete variable domain (other parts from reference TRBV19 and TRBJ2-5): DGGITQSPKYLFRKEGQNVTLSCEQNLNHDAMYWYRQDPGQGLRLIYYSQIVNDFQKGDIAEGYSVSREKKESFPLTVTSAQKNPTAFYLCASSPGLAGETQYFGPGTRLLVL.

The CDR3 bases are TGTGCCAGCAGCGCCACTGAAGATACGCAGTATTTT. Protein sequence: CASSATEDTQYF. The chain links TRBV9 to TRBJ2-3, with no clear D. The CDR3 is 12 amino acids. With 3 bases removed from V and 5 bases from J, the gap between germline ends came to 7 bases. From germline, CDR1 is SGDLS and CDR2 YYNGEE.

This rearrangement joins TRBV30 to TRBJ1-4; 7 nucleotides line up with TRBD1. Germline V gene data show CDR1 as GTSNPN and CDR2 as SVGIG (reference sequence). The V and J ends lost 4 bases and 7 bases, in that order; junction bases with no gene match: 6. The CDR3 length is 13 residues. Here the CDR3 reads CAWTGGRAEKLFF. For the CDR3, the DNA is TGTGCCTGGACAGGGGGTCGGGCTGAAAAACTGTTTTTT.

This rearrangement joins TRBV7-2 to TRBJ2-2; TRBD2 is a possible D gene (6 bases). Germline lookup yields CDR1 SGHTA and CDR2 FQGNSA. V lost 8 bases, J lost 6 bases, and 13 bases lay in between. CDR3 size: 13 residues. The CDR3 loop reads CASGGLGAGELFF. CDR3 sequence (DNA): TGTGCCAGCGGGGGACTTGGAGCCGGGGAGCTGTTTTTT.

The V call is TRBV7-2, the J call TRBJ2-1, with 7 nucleotides matching TRBD1. This CDR3 has 17 amino acids. In germline, CDR1 is SGHTA, CDR2 FQGNSA. The trim removed 5 bases at V and 0 bases at J, leaving 10 bases unmatched. DNA for the CDR3: TGTGCCAGCAGCACACCGACAGGGTCTGTCTCCTACAATGAGCAGTTCTTC. Translated, it gives CASSTPTGSVSYNEQFF.

This clone was detected once. This chain joins TRBV27 and TRBJ2-7, with a possible D match to TRBD1 (5 bases). The germline CDR1 and CDR2 sequences are MNHEY and SMNVEV (reference sequence). V was trimmed by 2 bases and J by 5 bases, leaving 10 bases between them. The CDR3 covers 13 residues. In nucleotides, the CDR3 is TGTGCCAGCAGTTTAGGGGCAGGGAACGAGCAGTACTTC. It translates to CASSLGAGNEQYF.

The chain combines TRBV7-2 with TRBJ2-1; D is unclear. The CDR3 contains 15 residues. V lost 7 bases to trimming and J lost 0 bases, with 13 bases between them. Per the germline V gene, CDR1 is SGHTA and CDR2 is FQGNSA. CDR3 amino acids: CASTRTVNSYNEQFF. The CDR3 DNA follows: TGTGCCAGCACCCGCACAGTAAACTCCTACAATGAGCAGTTCTTC.

V is TRBV3-1 (or the pseudogene TRBV3-2) and J is TRBJ1-4; no firm D call. Germline assignment: CDR1 LGHDT and CDR2 YNNKEL (reference sequence). The V and J ends lost 4 bases and 8 bases respectively, with 14 bases between them. The CDR3 is made up of 14 amino acids. CDR3 DNA: TGTGCCAGCAGCCCCCTTCCGGTCGGGGAAAAACTGTTTTTT. Encoded protein: CASSPLPVGEKLFF.

The J gene is TRBJ1-6, the V gene TRBV14; D perhaps matches TRBD1 (5 bases). This CDR3 spans 18 amino acids. Trimming shortened V by 6 bases and J by 2 bases, and 20 bases separated the two germline ends. The germline V gene has CDR1 SGHDN and CDR2 FVKESK. This chain's CDR3 is CASSLQGAGSAYNSPLHF. The CDR3 bases are TGTGCCAGCAGTCTTCAAGGGGCGGGAAGTGCCTATAATTCACCCCTCCACTTT.

This chain joins TRBV15 and TRBJ2-4; 10 bases line up with TRBD2. V was pared by 4 bases and J by 6 bases, with 6 bases of the junction left unmatched. The CDR3 consists of 15 residues. Germline values: CDR1 LNHNV, CDR2 YYDKDF (reference sequence). The CDR3 DNA reads TGTGCCACCAGCACGGCTAGCGGGGGTATAAACATTCAGTACTTC. Protein: CATSTASGGINIQYF.

V and J are TRBV7-2 and TRBJ2-6, with TRBD1 matching over 7 bases. J was trimmed by 2 bases and V by 7 bases; bases with no gene match: 11. The CDR3 consists of 17 residues. The germline V gene has CDR1 SGHTA and CDR2 FQGNSA. The CDR3 spells CASTWTGSFPGANVLTF. The CDR3 DNA sequence: TGTGCCAGCACCTGGACAGGATCTTTTCCTGGGGCCAACGTCCTGACTTTC.

This clone was seen just once. The rearrangement uses TRBV11-2 and TRBJ2-7; D not resolved. Trimming took off 0 bases at V and 3 bases at J, with 15 bases between the two ends. This CDR3 contains 16 residues. Germline lookup yields CDR1 SGHAT and CDR2 FQNNGV. The CDR3, as DNA: TGTGCCAGCAGCTTAGAGGCGAGGCCGACCCTCTACGAGCAGTACTTC. This codes for CASSLEARPTLYEQYF.